This record concerns one TCR beta chain sequence. Antigen unknown. Measured with immunoSEQ multiplex PCR; TCRdb has only the in-frame clones, and not every one. This sample yields about 88,000 clones, of which around 80% are seen a single time; around 5% belongs to the top ten. Time point in this sample: baseline, week 1 (first vaccination visit). Treatment: pre-vaccination baseline after standard-of-care therapy. The sample originates from a study of a mutant IDH1 vaccine in newly diagnosed glioma. About the study: Treated patients had a mean age of about 44 years and a roughly 60% male, around 38% female split. Patients were pretreated with radiotherapy, temozolomide, or both, mostly both. Broader study findings: Changes to the top peripheral T cell clonotypes appeared unrelated to pseudoprogression. Detectable vaccine-induced immune responses arose in around 93% of patients.

The CDR3 sequence is 14 residues long. Germline CDR1 and CDR2: SQVTM and ANQGSEA. The V end lost 3 bases, the J end lost 7 bases, and 18 bases lay between the germline ends. Sequencing was performed on PBMCs, taken from a glioma patient treated with radiotherapy, temozolomide or both. The chain is built from TRBV29-1 and TRBJ1-1; D is ambiguous. The receptor was isolated from a man aged 35-49 years with glioma. Some clones in this sample may be carry-over from other donors' samples. The CDR3, as DNA: TGCAGCGTTGAGGTTGGGCCTCCGAAGGGTGAAGCTTTCTTT. It specifies CSVEVGPPKGEAFF.